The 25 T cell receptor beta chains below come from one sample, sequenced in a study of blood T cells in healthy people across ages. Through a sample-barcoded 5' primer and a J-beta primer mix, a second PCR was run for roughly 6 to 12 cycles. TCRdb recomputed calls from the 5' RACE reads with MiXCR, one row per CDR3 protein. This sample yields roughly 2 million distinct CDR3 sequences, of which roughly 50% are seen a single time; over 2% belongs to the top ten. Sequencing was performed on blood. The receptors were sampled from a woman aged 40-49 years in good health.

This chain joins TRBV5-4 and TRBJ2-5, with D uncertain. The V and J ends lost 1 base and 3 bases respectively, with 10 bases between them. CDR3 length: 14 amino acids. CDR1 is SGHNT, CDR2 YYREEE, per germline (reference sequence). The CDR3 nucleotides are TGTGCCAGCAGCTTGCACAGTGGAAAAGAGACCCAGTACTTC. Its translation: CASSLHSGKETQYF. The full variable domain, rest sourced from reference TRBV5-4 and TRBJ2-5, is ETGVTQSPTHLIKTRGQQVTLRCSSQSGHNTVSWYQQALGQGPQFIFQYYREEENGRGNFPPRFSGLQFPNYSSELNVNALELDDSALYLCASSLHSGKETQYFGPGTRLLVL.

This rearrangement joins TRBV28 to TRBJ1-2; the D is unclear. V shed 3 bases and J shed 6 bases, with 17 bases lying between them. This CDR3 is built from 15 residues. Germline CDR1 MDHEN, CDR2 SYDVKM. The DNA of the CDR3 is TGTGCCAGCAGTTTTTCCGGGGAGATGTCGGATGGCTACACCTTC. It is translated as CASSFSGEMSDGYTF.

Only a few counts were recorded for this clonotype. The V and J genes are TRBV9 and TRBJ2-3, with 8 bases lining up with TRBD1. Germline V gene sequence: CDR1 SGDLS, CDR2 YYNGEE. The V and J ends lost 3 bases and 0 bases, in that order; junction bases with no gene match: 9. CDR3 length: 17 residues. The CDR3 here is CASSGLPGQASTDTQYF. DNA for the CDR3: TGTGCCAGCAGCGGACTACCGGGACAGGCAAGCACAGATACGCAGTATTTT.

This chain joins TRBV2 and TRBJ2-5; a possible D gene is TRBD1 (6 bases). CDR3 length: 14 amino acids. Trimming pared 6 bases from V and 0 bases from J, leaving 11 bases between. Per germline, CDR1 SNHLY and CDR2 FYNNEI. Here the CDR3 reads CASRFAGDQETQYF. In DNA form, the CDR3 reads TGTGCCAGCAGGTTCGCAGGGGACCAAGAGACCCAGTACTTC.

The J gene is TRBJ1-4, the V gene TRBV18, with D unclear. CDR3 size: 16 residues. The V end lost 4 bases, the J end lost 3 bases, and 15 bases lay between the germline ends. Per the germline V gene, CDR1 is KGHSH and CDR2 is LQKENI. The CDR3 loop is CASSLTRHSSNEKLFF. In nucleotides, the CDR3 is TGTGCCAGCTCACTGACCCGGCACTCATCTAATGAAAAACTGTTTTTT. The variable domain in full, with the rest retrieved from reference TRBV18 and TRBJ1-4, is NAGVMQNPRHLVRRRGQEARLRCSPMKGHSHVYWYRQLPEEGLKFMVYLQKENIIDESGMPKERFSAEFPKEGPSILRIQQVVRGDSAAYFCASSLTRHSSNEKLFFGSGTQLSVL.

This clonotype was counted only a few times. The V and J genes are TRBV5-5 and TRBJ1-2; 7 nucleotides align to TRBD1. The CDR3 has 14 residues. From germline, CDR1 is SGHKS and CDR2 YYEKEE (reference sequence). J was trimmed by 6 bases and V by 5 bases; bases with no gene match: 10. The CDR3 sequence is CASSSGQIYDGYTF. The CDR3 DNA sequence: TGTGCCAGCAGTTCGGGACAGATTTATGATGGCTACACCTTC.

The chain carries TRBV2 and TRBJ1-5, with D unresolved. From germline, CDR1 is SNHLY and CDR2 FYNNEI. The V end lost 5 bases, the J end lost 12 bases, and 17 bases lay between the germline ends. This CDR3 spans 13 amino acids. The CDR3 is CASSTETQEGQHF. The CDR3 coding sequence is TGTGCCAGCAGTACTGAGACGCAAGAGGGCCAGCATTTT. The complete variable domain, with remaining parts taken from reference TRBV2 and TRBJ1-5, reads EPEVTQTPSHQVTQMGQEVILRCVPISNHLYFYWYRQILGQKVEFLVSFYNNEISEKSEIFDDQFSVERPDGSNFTLKIRSTKLEDSAMYFCASSTETQEGQHFGDGTRLSIL.

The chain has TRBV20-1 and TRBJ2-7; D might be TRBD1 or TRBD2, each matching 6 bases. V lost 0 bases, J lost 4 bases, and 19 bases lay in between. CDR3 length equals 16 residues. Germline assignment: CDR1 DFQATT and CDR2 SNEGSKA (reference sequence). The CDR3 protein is CSARDWRVGATYEQYF. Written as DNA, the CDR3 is TGCAGTGCTAGAGACTGGAGGGTGGGGGCCACTTACGAGCAGTACTTC.

This CDR3 is CASSQAQQGSYEQYF. The CDR3 DNA reads TGCGCCAGCAGCCAAGCCCAGCAGGGGTCCTACGAGCAGTACTTC. V and J are TRBV4-3 and TRBJ2-7; D is perhaps TRBD1 (6 bases). The CDR3 totals 15 residues. The ends were cut back, 1 base at V and 1 base at J, with 11 bases in the middle. The V gene's germline CDR1 is LGHNA and CDR2 YSLEER.

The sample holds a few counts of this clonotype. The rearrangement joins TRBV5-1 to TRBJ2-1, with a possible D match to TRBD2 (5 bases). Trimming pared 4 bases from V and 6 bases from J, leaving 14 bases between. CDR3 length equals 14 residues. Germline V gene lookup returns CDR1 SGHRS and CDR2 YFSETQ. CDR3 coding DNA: TGCGCCAGCAGCGTGGTTCCTAGCAGCAATGAGCAGTTCTTC. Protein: CASSVVPSSNEQFF.

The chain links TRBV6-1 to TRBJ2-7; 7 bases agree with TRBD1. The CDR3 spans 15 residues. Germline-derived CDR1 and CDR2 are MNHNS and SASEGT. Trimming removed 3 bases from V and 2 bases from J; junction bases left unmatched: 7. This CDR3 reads CASSDQGVIPYEQYF. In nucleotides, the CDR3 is TGTGCCAGCAGTGATCAGGGGGTCATTCCCTACGAGCAGTACTTC.

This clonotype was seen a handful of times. CDR3 bases: TGCAGTGCTAGCAAGGCCCAGGGCAGGGCCGATGGCTACACCTTC. This sequence encodes CSASKAQGRADGYTF. This chain connects TRBV20-1 to TRBJ1-2; D is perhaps TRBD1 (5 bases). Germline CDR1 reads DFQATT; CDR2 reads SNEGSKA (reference sequence). This CDR3 contains 15 residues. V was pared by 3 bases and J by 6 bases, with 20 bases between.

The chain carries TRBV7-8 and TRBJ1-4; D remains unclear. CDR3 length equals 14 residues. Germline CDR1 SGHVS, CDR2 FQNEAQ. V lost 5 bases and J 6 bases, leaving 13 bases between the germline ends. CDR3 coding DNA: TGTGCCAGCAGCCCTATCCTCTCCTATGAAAAACTGTTTTTT. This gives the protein CASSPILSYEKLFF.

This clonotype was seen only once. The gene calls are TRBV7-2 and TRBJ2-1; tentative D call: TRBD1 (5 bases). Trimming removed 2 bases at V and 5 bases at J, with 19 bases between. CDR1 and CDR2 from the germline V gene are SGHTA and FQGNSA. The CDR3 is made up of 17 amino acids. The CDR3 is CASSLITLWGPNNEQFF. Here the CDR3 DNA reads TGTGCCAGCAGCTTAATTACATTATGGGGCCCCAACAATGAGCAGTTCTTC.

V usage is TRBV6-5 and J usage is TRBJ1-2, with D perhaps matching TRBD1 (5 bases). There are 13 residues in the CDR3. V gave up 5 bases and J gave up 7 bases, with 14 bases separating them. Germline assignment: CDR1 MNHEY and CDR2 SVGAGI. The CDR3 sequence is CASSVPGFSGYTF. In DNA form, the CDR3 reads TGTGCCAGCAGTGTGCCAGGGTTTTCTGGCTACACCTTC.

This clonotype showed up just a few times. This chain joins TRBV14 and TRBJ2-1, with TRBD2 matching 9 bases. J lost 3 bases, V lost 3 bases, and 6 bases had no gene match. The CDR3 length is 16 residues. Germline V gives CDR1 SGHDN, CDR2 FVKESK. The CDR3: CASSHSLAGDYNEQFF. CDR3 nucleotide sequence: TGTGCCAGCAGCCACTCCTTAGCGGGGGACTACAATGAGCAGTTCTTC.

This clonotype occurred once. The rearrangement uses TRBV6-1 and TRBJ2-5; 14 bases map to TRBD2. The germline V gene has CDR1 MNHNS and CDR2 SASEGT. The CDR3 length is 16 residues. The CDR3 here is CAVGGLAGGVGETQYF. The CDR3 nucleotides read TGTGCTGTGGGCGGACTAGCGGGGGGCGTAGGAGAGACCCAGTACTTC.

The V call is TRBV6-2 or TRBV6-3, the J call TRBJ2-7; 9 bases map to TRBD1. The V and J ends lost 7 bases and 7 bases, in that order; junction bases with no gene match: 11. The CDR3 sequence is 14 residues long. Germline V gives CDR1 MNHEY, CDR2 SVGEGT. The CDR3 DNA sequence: TGTGCCAGCAAGCTACCGGGACAGGGTCTAGAGCAGTACTTC. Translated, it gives CASKLPGQGLEQYF.

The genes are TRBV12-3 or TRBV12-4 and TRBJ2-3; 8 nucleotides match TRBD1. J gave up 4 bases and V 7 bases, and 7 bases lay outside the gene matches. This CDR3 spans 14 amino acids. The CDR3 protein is CASTYRGVPDTQYF. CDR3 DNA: TGTGCCAGCACATACAGGGGGGTACCAGATACGCAGTATTTT.

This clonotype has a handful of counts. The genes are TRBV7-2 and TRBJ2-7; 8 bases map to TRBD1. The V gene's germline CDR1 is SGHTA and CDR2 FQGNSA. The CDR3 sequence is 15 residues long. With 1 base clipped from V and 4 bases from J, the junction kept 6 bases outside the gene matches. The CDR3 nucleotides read TGTGCCAGCAGCTTAGATCAGGGGGCGAGATACGAGCAGTACTTC. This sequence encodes CASSLDQGARYEQYF.

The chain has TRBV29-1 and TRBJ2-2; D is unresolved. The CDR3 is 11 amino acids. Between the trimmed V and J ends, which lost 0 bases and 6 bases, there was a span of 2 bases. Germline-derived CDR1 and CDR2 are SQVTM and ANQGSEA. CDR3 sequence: CSVEDPGELFF. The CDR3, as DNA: TGCAGCGTTGAAGATCCCGGGGAGCTGTTTTTT.

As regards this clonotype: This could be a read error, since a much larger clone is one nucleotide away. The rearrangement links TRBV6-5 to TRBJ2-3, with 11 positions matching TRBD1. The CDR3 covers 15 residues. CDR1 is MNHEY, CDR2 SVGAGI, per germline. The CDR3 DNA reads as TGTGACAGCAGCTCAACGGGACAGGGGGTGGATACGCAGTATTTT. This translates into CDSSSTGQGVDTQYF.

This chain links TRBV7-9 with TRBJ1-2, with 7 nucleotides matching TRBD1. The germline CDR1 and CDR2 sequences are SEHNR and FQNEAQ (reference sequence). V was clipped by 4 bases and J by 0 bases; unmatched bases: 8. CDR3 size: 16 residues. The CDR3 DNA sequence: TGTGCCAGCAGCTCCACAGGGGTCCCATCTAACTATGGCTACACCTTC. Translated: CASSSTGVPSNYGYTF. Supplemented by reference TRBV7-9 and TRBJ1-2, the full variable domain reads DTGVSQNPRHKITKRGQNVTFRCDPISEHNRLYWYRQTLGQGPEFLTYFQNEAQLEKSRLLSDRFSAERPKGSFSTLEIQRTEQGDSAMYLCASSSTGVPSNYGYTFGSGTRLTVV.

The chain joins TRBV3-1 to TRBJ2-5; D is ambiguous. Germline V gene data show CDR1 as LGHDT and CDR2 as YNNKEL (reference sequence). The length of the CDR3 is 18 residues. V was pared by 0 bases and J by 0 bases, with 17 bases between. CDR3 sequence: CASSQEENRHSYQETQYF. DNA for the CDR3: TGTGCCAGCAGCCAAGAGGAAAATAGACACTCGTACCAAGAGACCCAGTACTTC.

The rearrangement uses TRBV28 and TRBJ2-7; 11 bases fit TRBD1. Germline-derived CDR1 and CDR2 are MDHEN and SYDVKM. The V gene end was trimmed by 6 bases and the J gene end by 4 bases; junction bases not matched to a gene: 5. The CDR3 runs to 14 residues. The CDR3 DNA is TGTGCCAGCAGGCGGGACAGGGGGGGATACGAGCAGTACTTC. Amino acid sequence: CASRRDRGGYEQYF.